This T cell receptor (beta chain) was found in a study of control samples from healthy donors and cancer patients. Produced via immunoSEQ multiplex PCR; TCRdb's table is partial and in-frame only. This table has 45,000 to 60,000 clones, 94% appearing once. From germline, CDR1 is SGHDT and CDR2 YYEEEE. The CDR3 sequence is 15 residues long. The trim removed 3 bases at V and 4 bases at J, leaving 5 bases unmatched. The sample was blood. The origin of this receptor is a man under 40 in good health. The gene calls are TRBV5-6 and TRBJ1-1; TRBD1 matches at 11 bases. In DNA, the CDR3 is TGTGCCAGCAGCTCTGCCGGGACAGGGGGCACTGAAGCTTTCTTT. Translated: CASSSAGTGGTEAFF. The entire variable domain, with the rest obtained from reference TRBV5-6 and TRBJ1-1, is as follows: DAGVTQSPTHLIKTRGQQVTLRCSPKSGHDTVSWYQQALGQGPQFIFQYYEEEERQRGNFPDRFSGHQFPNYSSELNVNALLLGDSALYLCASSSAGTGGTEAFFGQGTRLTVV.